This TCR beta chain was found in a study of regulatory T cells in long-lasting Graves disease. Study at large: New Graves' disease cases had less than 3 months of antithyroid drugs. General observations from the study: Persistent disease favored TRBV28, TRBJ1-2 and TRBJ2-5. Less diverse TCR repertoires were seen in persistent Graves' patients than in newly diagnosed ones.

The sample's time point: newly diagnosed GD, antithyroid drugs for less than 3 months. From PBMCs, RNA was extracted and then used to make the TCR library. Arm-PCR with iRepertoire HTBI primers amplified the CDR3 regions for these TCR beta libraries. MiXCR was run by TCRdb on the multiplex PCR reads, yielding one entry per CDR3 protein. Among approximately 460,000 distinct CDR3 sequences listed, over 15% were seen once. To note about this clonotype: Its antigen remains unknown. Germline and junction disagree at one end, which may indicate a read error.

The CDR3 consists of 15 residues. The germline V gene has CDR1 DFQATT and CDR2 SNEGSKA (reference sequence). In addition, the sample was reused for a study of T cells in Graves' hyperthyroidism and ophthalmopathy.

V and J are TRBV20-1 and TRBJ1-6; D is undetermined. The sequence was obtained from a woman aged 25 to 39 with Graves disease. The sequencing here drew on peripheral blood mononuclear cells (PBMCs), taken at new diagnosis, from a patient treated with antithyroid drugs. This chain's CDR3 is CSARDIGEGRSPLPF. Written as DNA, the CDR3 is TGCAGTGCTAGAGATATCGGGGAGGGTAGATCACCCCTCCCCTTT.